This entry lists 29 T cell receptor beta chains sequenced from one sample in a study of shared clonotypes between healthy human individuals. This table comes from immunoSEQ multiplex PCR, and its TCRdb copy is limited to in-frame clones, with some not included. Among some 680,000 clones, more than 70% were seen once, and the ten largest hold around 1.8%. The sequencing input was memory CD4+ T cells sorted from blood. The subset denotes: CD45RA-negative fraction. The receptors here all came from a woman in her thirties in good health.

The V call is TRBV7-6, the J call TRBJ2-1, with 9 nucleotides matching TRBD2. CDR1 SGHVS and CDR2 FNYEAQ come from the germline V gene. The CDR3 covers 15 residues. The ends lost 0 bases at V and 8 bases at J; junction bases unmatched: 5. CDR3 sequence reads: CASSLAASGTDEQFF. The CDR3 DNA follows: TGTGCCAGCAGCTTAGCGGCTAGCGGGACGGATGAGCAGTTCTTC.

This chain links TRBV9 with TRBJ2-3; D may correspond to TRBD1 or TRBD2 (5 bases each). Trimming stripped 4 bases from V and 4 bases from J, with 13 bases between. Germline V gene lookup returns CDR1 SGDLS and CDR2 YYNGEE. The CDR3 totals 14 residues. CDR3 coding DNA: TGTGCCAGCAGCAACAGAGGGGCTCCAGATACGCAGTATTTT. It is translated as CASSNRGAPDTQYF.

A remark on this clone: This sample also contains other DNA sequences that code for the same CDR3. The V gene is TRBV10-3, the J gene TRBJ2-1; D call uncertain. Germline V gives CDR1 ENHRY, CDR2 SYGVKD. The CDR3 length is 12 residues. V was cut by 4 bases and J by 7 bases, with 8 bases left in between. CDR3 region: CAISVSGNEQFF. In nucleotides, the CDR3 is TGTGCCATCAGTGTGTCGGGTAATGAGCAGTTCTTC.

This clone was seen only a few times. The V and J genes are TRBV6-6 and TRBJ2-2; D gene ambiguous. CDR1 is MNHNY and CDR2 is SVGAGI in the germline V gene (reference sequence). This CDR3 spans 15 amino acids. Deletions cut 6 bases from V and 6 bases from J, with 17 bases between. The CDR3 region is CASSRVIGLSGELFF. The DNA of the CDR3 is TGTGCCAGCAGCCGGGTCATCGGCTTGTCCGGGGAGCTGTTTTTT.

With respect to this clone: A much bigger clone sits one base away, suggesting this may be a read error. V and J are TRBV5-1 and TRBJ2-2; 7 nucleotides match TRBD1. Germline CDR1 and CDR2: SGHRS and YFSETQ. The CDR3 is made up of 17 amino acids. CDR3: CASRFEADRAHTGEMFF. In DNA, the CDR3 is TGCGCCAGCAGGTTCGAGGCCGACAGGGCTCACACCGGGGAGATGTTTTTT. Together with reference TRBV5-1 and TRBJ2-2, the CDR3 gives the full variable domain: KAGVTQTPRYLIKTRGQQVTLSCSPISGHRSVSWYQQTPGQGLQFLFEYFSETQRNKGNFPGRFSGRQFSNSRSEMNVSTLELGDSALYLCASRFEADRAHTGEMFFGEGSRLTVL.

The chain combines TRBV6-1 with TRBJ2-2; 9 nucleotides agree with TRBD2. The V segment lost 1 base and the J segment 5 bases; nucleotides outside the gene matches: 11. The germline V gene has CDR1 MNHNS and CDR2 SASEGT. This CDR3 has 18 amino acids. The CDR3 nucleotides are TGTGCCAGCAGTGAAGGTCTGGGCGGGAGGGCCAGAACCGGGGAGCTGTTTTTT. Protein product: CASSEGLGGRARTGELFF.

The CDR3 spells CASSESGDRSSDIQYF. The CDR3 bases are TGTGCCAGCAGTGAATCAGGGGACAGATCCTCGGACATTCAGTACTTC. The rearrangement uses TRBV25-1 and TRBJ2-4, with 7 positions matching TRBD1. Germline V gene sequence: CDR1 MGHDK, CDR2 SYGVNS. Losses at the gene ends were 1 base for V and 8 bases for J; bases not matched to a gene: 11. The CDR3 runs to 16 residues.

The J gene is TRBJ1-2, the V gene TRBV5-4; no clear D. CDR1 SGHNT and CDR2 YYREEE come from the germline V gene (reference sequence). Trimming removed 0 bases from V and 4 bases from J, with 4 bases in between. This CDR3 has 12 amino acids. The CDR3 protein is CASSLGLYGYTF. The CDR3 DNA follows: TGTGCCAGCAGCTTGGGCCTCTATGGCTACACCTTC. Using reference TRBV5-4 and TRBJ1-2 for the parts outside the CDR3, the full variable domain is ETGVTQSPTHLIKTRGQQVTLRCSSQSGHNTVSWYQQALGQGPQFIFQYYREEENGRGNFPPRFSGLQFPNYSSELNVNALELDDSALYLCASSLGLYGYTFGSGTRLTVV.

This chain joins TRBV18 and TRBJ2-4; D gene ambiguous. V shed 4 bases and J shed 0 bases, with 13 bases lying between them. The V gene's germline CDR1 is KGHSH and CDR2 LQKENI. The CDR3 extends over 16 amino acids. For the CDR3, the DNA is TGTGCCAGCTCACTAAAGCCCTCAGCAGCCAAAAACATTCAGTACTTC. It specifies CASSLKPSAAKNIQYF.

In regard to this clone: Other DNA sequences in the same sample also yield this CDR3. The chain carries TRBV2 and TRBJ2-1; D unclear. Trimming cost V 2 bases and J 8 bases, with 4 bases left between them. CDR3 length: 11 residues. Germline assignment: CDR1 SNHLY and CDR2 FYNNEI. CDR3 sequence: CASSERHEQFF. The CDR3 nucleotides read TGTGCCAGCAGTGAAAGACATGAGCAGTTCTTC.

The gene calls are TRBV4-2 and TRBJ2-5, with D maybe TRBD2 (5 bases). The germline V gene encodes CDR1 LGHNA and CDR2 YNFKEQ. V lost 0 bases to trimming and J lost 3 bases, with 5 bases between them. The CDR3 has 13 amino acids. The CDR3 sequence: CASSQELEETQYF. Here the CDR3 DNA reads TGTGCCAGCAGCCAAGAACTAGAAGAGACCCAGTACTTC.

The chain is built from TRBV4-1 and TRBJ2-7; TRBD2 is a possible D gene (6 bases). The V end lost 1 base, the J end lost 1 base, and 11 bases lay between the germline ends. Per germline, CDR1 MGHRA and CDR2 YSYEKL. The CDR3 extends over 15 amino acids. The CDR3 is CASSQGTIQSYEQYF. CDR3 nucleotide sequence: TGCGCCAGCAGCCAAGGGACTATACAATCCTACGAGCAGTACTTC.

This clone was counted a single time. CDR3 amino acids: CASRPTGTLANEQYF. DNA for the CDR3: TGTGCCAGCCGCCCCACCGGGACCCTAGCTAACGAGCAGTACTTC. The chain employs TRBV28 and TRBJ2-7; either TRBD1 or TRBD2 may fit D (5 bases each). Trimming pared 8 bases from V and 5 bases from J, leaving 22 bases between. Germline CDR1 is MDHEN and CDR2 is SYDVKM. This CDR3 has 15 amino acids.

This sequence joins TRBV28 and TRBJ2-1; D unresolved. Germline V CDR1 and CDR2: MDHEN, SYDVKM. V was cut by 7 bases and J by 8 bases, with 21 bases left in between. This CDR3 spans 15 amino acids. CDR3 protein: CASNVWSGRIHEQFF. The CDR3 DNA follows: TGTGCCAGCAATGTATGGTCGGGCAGGATCCATGAGCAGTTCTTC.

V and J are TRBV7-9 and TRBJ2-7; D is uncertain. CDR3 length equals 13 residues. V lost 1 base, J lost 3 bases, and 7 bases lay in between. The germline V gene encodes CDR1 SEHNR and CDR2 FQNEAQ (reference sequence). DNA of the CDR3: TGTGCCAGCAGCTTAGATTTCTACTACGAGCAGTACTTC. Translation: CASSLDFYYEQYF.

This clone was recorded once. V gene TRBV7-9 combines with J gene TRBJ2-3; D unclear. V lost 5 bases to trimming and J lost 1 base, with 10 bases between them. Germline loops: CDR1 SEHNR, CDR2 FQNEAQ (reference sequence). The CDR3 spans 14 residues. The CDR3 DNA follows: TGTGCCAGCAGCGGCCAATTACGCACAGATACGCAGTATTTT. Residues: CASSGQLRTDTQYF. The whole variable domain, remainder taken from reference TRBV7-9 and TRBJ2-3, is DTGVSQNPRHKITKRGQNVTFRCDPISEHNRLYWYRQTLGQGPEFLTYFQNEAQLEKSRLLSDRFSAERPKGSFSTLEIQRTEQGDSAMYLCASSGQLRTDTQYFGPGTRLTVL.

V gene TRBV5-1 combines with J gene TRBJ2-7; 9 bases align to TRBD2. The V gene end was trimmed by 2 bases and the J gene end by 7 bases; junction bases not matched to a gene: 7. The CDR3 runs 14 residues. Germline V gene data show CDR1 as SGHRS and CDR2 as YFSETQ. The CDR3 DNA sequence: TGCGCCAGCAGCTTTAGTAGCGGGAGTAAAGAGCAGTACTTC. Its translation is CASSFSSGSKEQYF. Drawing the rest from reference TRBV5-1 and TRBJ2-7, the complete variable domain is KAGVTQTPRYLIKTRGQQVTLSCSPISGHRSVSWYQQTPGQGLQFLFEYFSETQRNKGNFPGRFSGRQFSNSRSEMNVSTLELGDSALYLCASSFSSGSKEQYFGPGTRLTVT.

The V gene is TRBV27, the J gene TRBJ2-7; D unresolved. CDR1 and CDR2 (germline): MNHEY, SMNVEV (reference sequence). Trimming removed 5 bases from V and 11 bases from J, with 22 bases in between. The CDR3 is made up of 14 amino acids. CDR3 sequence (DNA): TGTGCCAGCAGTCCGAACGCCTTCATGAGCGTTGAGTACTTC. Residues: CASSPNAFMSVEYF.

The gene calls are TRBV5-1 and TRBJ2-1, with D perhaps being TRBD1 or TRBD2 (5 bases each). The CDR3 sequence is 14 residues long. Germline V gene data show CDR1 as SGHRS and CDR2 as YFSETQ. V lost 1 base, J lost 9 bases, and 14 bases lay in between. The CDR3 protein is CASSLTSGPTEQFF. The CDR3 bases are TGCGCCAGCAGCTTGACTTCGGGACCCACTGAGCAGTTCTTC.

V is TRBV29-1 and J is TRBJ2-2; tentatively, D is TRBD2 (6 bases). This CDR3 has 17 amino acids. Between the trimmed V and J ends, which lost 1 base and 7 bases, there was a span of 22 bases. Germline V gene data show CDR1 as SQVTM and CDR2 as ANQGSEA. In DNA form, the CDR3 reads TGCAGCGTTGAAGTTCGGGGCGGGGCCCATGGGGTCGGGGAGCTGTTTTTT. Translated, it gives CSVEVRGGAHGVGELFF.

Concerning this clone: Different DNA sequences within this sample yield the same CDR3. CDR3 nucleotide sequence: TGTGCCATCAGCAGCCAGGGGAACACTGAAGCTTTCTTT. Residues: CAISSQGNTEAFF. The chain employs TRBV10-3 and TRBJ1-1, with a possible D match to TRBD1 (5 bases). Germline CDR1 reads ENHRY; CDR2 reads SYGVKD. Trimming stripped 6 bases from V and 1 base from J, with 9 bases between. The CDR3 is 13 residues long.

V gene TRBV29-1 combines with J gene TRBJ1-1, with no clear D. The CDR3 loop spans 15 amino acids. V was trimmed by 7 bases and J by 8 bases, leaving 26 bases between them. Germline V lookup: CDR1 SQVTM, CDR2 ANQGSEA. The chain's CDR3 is CSAGRAGGSPREAFF. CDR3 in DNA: TGCAGCGCCGGCCGGGCCGGCGGAAGCCCAAGGGAAGCTTTCTTT.

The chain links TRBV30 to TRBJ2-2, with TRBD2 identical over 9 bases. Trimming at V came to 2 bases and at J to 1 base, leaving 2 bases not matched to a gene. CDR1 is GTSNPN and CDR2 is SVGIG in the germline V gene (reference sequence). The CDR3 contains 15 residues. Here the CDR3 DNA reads TGTGCCTGGAGTATGACTAGCGGGAACACCGGGGAGCTGTTTTTT. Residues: CAWSMTSGNTGELFF.

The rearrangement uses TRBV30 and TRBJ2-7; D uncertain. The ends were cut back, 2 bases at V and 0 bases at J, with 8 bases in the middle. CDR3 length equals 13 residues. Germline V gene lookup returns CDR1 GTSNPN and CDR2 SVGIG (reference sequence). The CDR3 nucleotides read TGTGCCTGGAGTCGCACGAGCTCCTACGAGCAGTACTTC. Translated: CAWSRTSSYEQYF.

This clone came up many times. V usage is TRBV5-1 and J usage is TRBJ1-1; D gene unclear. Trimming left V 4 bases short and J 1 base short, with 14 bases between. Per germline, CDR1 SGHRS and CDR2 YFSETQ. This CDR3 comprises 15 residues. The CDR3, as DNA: TGCGCCAGCAGCCGAATGGCAGGAGAGAACACTGAAGCTTTCTTT. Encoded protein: CASSRMAGENTEAFF.

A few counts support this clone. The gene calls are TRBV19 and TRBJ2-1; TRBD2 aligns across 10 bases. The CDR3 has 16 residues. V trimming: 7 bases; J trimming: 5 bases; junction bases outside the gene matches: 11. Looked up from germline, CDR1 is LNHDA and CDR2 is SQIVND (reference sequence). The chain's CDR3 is CASKSPSGSLHNEQFF. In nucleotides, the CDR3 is TGTGCCAGTAAGTCCCCTAGCGGGAGTCTGCACAATGAGCAGTTCTTC. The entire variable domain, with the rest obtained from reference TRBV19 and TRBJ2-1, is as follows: DGGITQSPKYLFRKEGQNVTLSCEQNLNHDAMYWYRQDPGQGLRLIYYSQIVNDFQKGDIAEGYSVSREKKESFPLTVTSAQKNPTAFYLCASKSPSGSLHNEQFFGPGTRLTVL.

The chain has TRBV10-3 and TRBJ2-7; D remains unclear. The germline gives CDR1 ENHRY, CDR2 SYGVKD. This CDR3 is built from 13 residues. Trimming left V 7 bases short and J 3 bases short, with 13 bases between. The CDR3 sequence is CAIKADISYEQYF. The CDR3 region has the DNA TGTGCCATCAAAGCAGACATAAGCTACGAGCAGTACTTC.

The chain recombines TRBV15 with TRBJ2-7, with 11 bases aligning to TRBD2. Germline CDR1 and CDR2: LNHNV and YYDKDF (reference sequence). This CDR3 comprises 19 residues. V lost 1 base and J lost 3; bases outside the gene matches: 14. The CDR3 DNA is TGTGCCACCAGCAGAGTGGCGGGGACTAGCGGTACGCGTCGCTACGAGCAGTACTTC. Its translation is CATSRVAGTSGTRRYEQYF.

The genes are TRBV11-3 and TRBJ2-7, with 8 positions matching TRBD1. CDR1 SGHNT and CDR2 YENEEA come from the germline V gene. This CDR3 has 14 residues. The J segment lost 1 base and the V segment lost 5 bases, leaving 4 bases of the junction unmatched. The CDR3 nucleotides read TGTGCCAGCAGCCTGGGACAGGCGTCCTACGAGCAGTACTTC. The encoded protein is CASSLGQASYEQYF.